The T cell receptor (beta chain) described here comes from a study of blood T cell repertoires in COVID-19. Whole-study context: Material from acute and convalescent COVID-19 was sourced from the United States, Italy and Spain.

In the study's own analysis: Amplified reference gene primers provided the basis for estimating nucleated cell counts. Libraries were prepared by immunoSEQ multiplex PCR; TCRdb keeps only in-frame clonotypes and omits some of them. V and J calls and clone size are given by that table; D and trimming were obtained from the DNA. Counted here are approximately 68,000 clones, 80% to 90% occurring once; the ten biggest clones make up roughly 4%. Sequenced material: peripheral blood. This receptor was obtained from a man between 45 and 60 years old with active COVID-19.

This CDR3 reads CASDRGASGNSPLHF. CDR3 nucleotides: TGTGCCAGTGACAGGGGCGCGTCGGGTAATTCACCCCTCCACTTT. This sequence joins TRBV5-5 and TRBJ1-6, with TRBD1 identical over 8 bases. This CDR3 region has 15 residues. Germline V gene sequence: CDR1 SGHKS, CDR2 YYEKEE (reference sequence). After removal of 8 bases from V and 6 bases from J, the junction contained 10 bases not matched to a gene.